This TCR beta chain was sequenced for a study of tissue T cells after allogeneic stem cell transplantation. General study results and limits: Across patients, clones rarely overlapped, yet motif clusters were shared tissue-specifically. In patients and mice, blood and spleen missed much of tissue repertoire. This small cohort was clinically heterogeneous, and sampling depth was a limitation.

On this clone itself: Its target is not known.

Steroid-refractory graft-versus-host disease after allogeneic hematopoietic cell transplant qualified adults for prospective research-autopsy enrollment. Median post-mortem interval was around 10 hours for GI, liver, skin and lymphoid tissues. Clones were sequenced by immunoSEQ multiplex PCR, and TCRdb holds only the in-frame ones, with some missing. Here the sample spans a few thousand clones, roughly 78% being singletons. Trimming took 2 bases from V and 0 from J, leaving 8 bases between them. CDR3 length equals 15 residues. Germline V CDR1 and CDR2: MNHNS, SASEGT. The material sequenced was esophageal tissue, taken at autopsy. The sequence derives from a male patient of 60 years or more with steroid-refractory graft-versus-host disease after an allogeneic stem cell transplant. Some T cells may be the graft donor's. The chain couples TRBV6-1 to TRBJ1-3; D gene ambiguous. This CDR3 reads CASSEFWSSGNTIYF. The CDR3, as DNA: TGTGCCAGCAGTGAATTCTGGAGCTCTGGAAACACCATATATTTT.